This is a list of T cell receptor beta chains from one sample in a study of blood T cell repertoires in COVID-19. The table came from immunoSEQ multiplex PCR; TCRdb's copy has only in-frame clones and leaves some out. Found here are 250,000 to 350,000 clones, approximately 90% of them singletons; the top ten hold over 2%. The sample comprised peripheral blood. These receptors originate from a woman in her forties or fifties who had recovered from COVID-19. Both conserved end residues are part of each CDR3. The D gene is left open where the match is weak. Clone size is given for some rows only: seen once, a few or many times, or a class if the clone is expanded.

cdr3_nt cdr3_aa d_call clone_size j_call v_call
TGCGCCAGCAGCGGACTAGCGGGAGGGACTAATGAGCAGTTCTTC CASSGLAGGTNEQFF TRBD2 NA TRBJ2-1 TRBV5-1
TGTGCCAGTAGTGCCCTTGGCGGGGCCTTCTACGAGCAGTACTTC CASSALGGAFYEQYF NA NA TRBJ2-7 TRBV19
TGTGCCAGCAGTTTTCGCGGTCCGGATCAGCCCCAGCATTTT CASSFRGPDQPQHF NA NA TRBJ1-5 TRBV27
TGTGCCAGCAGCCGCGACAGGGTTTACGAGCAGTACTTC CASSRDRVYEQYF TRBD1 NA TRBJ2-7 TRBV7-9
TGTGCCATCAGTGAGCCAAACAGAGCGGTTTCTGGGTATGGCTACACCTTC CAISEPNRAVSGYGYTF NA NA TRBJ1-2 TRBV10-3
TGTGCCAGCAATAAAATACAGGGCACTGAAGCTTTCTTT CASNKIQGTEAFF NA NA TRBJ1-1 TRBV6-5
TGTGCCACAGGACAGGGGGTAGGAGATACGCAGTATTTT CATGQGVGDTQYF TRBD1 NA TRBJ2-3 TRBV24-1
TGTGCCAGCAGGGGGCAGGGGCCGTCCGGGGTGCAGTACTTC CASRGQGPSGVQYF NA NA TRBJ2-7 TRBV27
TGCAGCGCAGGGACAGGGGGCGCGAACTATGGCTACACCTTC CSAGTGGANYGYTF TRBD1 NA TRBJ1-2 TRBV29-1
TGCGCCAGCAGCGTCGGGACTATCCAGGAGACCCAGTACTTC CASSVGTIQETQYF TRBD2 NA TRBJ2-5 TRBV5-1
TGCGCCAGCAGCCCTAACACAGGGGGCTCAGAGACCCAGTACTTC CASSPNTGGSETQYF TRBD1 NA TRBJ2-5 TRBV5-1
TGTGCCAGCAGCCAAACAGGCTACGAGCAGTACTTC CASSQTGYEQYF NA NA TRBJ2-7 TRBV7-9
TGTGCCAGCAGCTTAGTCTCGACGGGAAACACCGGGGAGCTGTTTTTT CASSLVSTGNTGELFF NA NA TRBJ2-2 TRBV7-2
TGTGCCAGCGGGGAGTGGCCCCAGAACACTGAAGCTTTCTTT CASGEWPQNTEAFF NA once TRBJ1-1 TRBV27
TGTGCCTGGAGCCGGGGGACTCAAGAGACCCAGTACTTC CAWSRGTQETQYF NA NA TRBJ2-5 TRBV30
TGTGCAAGTCGCTTAGGAAAACAGGGGACAGGCCAAGAGACCCAGTACTTC CASRLGKQGTGQETQYF NA NA TRBJ2-5 TRBV12-2
TGTGCCAGCAACACTCAGCGGGAGCGCTACGAGCAGTACTTC CASNTQRERYEQYF TRBD2 NA TRBJ2-7 TRBV6-5
TGTGCCTGGACCCCCCTCCCAGGGGTAAGGGAAGCTTTCTTT CAWTPLPGVREAFF NA NA TRBJ1-1 TRBV30
TGTGCCAGCAGCCCGTTGACAGGGAAGAACACTGAAGCTTTCTTT CASSPLTGKNTEAFF TRBD1 NA TRBJ1-1 TRBV14
TGTGCCAGCTCACCAGGACAGGGTGCAGATACGCAGTATTTT CASSPGQGADTQYF TRBD1 NA TRBJ2-3 TRBV18
TGTGCCAGCAGCTCCCGGGGTTACACCCTCGGCGAGCAGTACTTC CASSSRGYTLGEQYF NA NA TRBJ2-7 TRBV5-6
TGTGCCATCAGTGACGGACAGGGCTCAGATACGCAGTATTTT CAISDGQGSDTQYF TRBD1 NA TRBJ2-3 TRBV10-3
TGTGCCATCTCCGCAGGGGGAGGACTCTACAATGAGCAGTTCTTC CAISAGGGLYNEQFF NA NA TRBJ2-1 TRBV10-3
TGTGCCAGCTCTCTTCAGGGGGCTGAGGGGGAAGCTTTCTTT CASSLQGAEGEAFF TRBD1 NA TRBJ1-1 TRBV18
TGTGCCAGCAGTGACCATCGGGTTGCTTTCTTT CASSDHRVAFF NA NA TRBJ1-1 TRBV27
TGTGCCAGCAGTTACTCTCGCACCGGGGAGCTGTTTTTT CASSYSRTGELFF NA NA TRBJ2-2 TRBV6-5
TGTGCCAGCTCACCGGCGGCGGGCTCCTACAATGAGCAGTTCTTC CASSPAAGSYNEQFF NA NA TRBJ2-1 TRBV18
TGTGCCAGCTCACCAAGGACAGGGGGCGCAGCCCTTGAAGCTTTCTTT CASSPRTGGAALEAFF TRBD1 NA TRBJ1-1 TRBV18
TGCGCCAGCAGCTTGGCAGGGGCCAACGTCCTGACTTTC CASSLAGANVLTF NA NA TRBJ2-6 TRBV5-1
TGCGCCAGCAGGGTACAGCCGAACACTGAAGCTTTCTTT CASRVQPNTEAFF NA NA TRBJ1-1 TRBV5-1
TGCGCCAGCAGCCAAGTAGGTAGCGGGGGGGCCAGAGATACGCAGTATTTT CASSQVGSGGARDTQYF TRBD2 NA TRBJ2-3 TRBV4-1
TGTGCCGTCCTTCCGGGCGGGGGGCGGACCGGGGAGCTGTTTTTT CAVLPGGGRTGELFF TRBD2 NA TRBJ2-2 TRBV6-5
TGTGCCAGCAGTGACCGGGGTCGGGATCAGCCCCAGCATTTT CASSDRGRDQPQHF NA few TRBJ1-5 TRBV2
TGTGCCAGCAGTTTCGGGATTACCGGGGAGCTGTTTTTT CASSFGITGELFF NA NA TRBJ2-2 TRBV5-4
TGTGCCAGCAGCTTGGGAGGGAACACTGAAGCTTTCTTT CASSLGGNTEAFF NA few TRBJ1-1 TRBV5-4
TGTGCCAGCAGCCAAGATGGTCCAGGGAAGGCTAACTATGGCTACACCTTC CASSQDGPGKANYGYTF NA NA TRBJ1-2 TRBV3-1/TRBV3-2
TGTGCCAGCAGCCGCCCCTTTGGGAATAGCGGGTATTTGGACGAGCAGTACTTC CASSRPFGNSGYLDEQYF TRBD2 NA TRBJ2-7 TRBV4-2
TGTGCCAGCAGTTCACAGGATTGGAACACTGAAGCTTTCTTT CASSSQDWNTEAFF NA NA TRBJ1-1 TRBV6-5
TGTGCCAGCAGTCTTGACGGCGGGGGGACGAAGACCCAGTACTTC CASSLDGGGTKTQYF TRBD2 NA TRBJ2-5 TRBV6-5
TGTGCCAGCAGCTTATCCGGGGGAATGGCTTTCTTT CASSLSGGMAFF NA NA TRBJ1-1 TRBV5-4
TGTGCCAGAAGCTTGTCAGGGTTCGCTCCGGCCAAAAACATTCAGTACTTC CARSLSGFAPAKNIQYF NA NA TRBJ2-4 TRBV5-3
TGTGCCAGCAGCCCCAGCGGGGGTTACCATGAGCAGTTCTTC CASSPSGGYHEQFF TRBD2 few TRBJ2-1 TRBV9
TGTGCCAGCAGCCAAGATAGGGTAGCGGCCCGGAGGGAGACCCAGTACTTC CASSQDRVAARRETQYF NA NA TRBJ2-5 TRBV14
TGTGCCAGCAGCTTAGAGCGGGGGTCAGGGGAGCTGTTTTTT CASSLERGSGELFF TRBD2 NA TRBJ2-2 TRBV11-1
TGTGCCACCAGTGGTCCAACAGGGCGAAGCACAGATACGCAGTATTTT CATSGPTGRSTDTQYF NA NA TRBJ2-3 TRBV24-1
TGTGCCAGCACCCCCTCGCTAAGCGGGATGGCAGATACGCAGTATTTT CASTPSLSGMADTQYF TRBD2 NA TRBJ2-3 TRBV7-2
TGCGCCAGCAGCCTGCAAACCGGGACAGCCAACTATGGCTACACCTTC CASSLQTGTANYGYTF TRBD1 NA TRBJ1-2 TRBV4-3
TGTGCCAGTAGTGTGACAGGGGCCTATGGCTACACCTTC CASSVTGAYGYTF TRBD1 NA TRBJ1-2 TRBV19
TGTGCCAGCAGTTCCACCCGGTGGGAGCAGTTCTTC CASSSTRWEQFF NA NA TRBJ2-1 TRBV6-2/TRBV6-3
TGTGCCAGCAGCTTAGGGGGGGGCGCGGGCTATGGCTACACCTTC CASSLGGGAGYGYTF NA NA TRBJ1-2 TRBV11-2
TGTGCCTGGAATACCGGGAGCTCCTACGAGCAGTACTTC CAWNTGSSYEQYF NA NA TRBJ2-7 TRBV30
TGTGCCTGGAACAGGGCACTATCTACCTCCTATGGCTACACCTTC CAWNRALSTSYGYTF NA NA TRBJ1-2 TRBV30